These T cell receptor beta chains were read from a single sample in a study of blood T cell repertoires in COVID-19. Using immunoSEQ multiplex PCR, the repertoire was profiled, and TCRdb retains in-frame clones only, with some absent. In the table there are about 270,000 clones, 70% to 85% of which are singletons. The source material was peripheral blood. Receptor source: a human donor with COVID-19, enrolled during active disease. The donor label of this sample is uncertain. Both conserved end residues are part of each CDR3. The D gene is left open where the match is weak. Some rows have no size entry. The others give once, few or many, or a class for an expanded clone.

D gene,J gene,clone size,V gene,CDR3 DNA,CDR3 protein
NA,TRBJ1-1,NA,TRBV5-6,TGTGCCAGCAGCTTGGGAACAGTTCCGAACACTGAAGCTTTCTTT,CASSLGTVPNTEAFF
NA,TRBJ1-2,NA,TRBV19,TGTGCCAGTAGTATCCGATCATCCACCGGGACTCAGAACGTGGGAGGCTACACCTTC,CASSIRSSTGTQNVGGYTF
TRBD2,TRBJ2-7,few,TRBV28,TGTGCCAGCAGTTTACTAGCGGGATCCTACGAGCAGTACTTC,CASSLLAGSYEQYF
TRBD1,TRBJ1-1,NA,TRBV12-3/TRBV12-4,TGTGCCAGCGGTCCAGGGGGCACTGAAGCTTTCTTT,CASGPGGTEAFF
NA,TRBJ1-1,NA,TRBV7-9,TGTGCCAGCAGCTTGTCAGGGGACACTGAAGCTTTCTTT,CASSLSGDTEAFF
TRBD2,TRBJ2-3,few,TRBV9,TGTGCCAGCAGCCTTGGACTAGCGGGCCCAGATACGCAGTATTTT,CASSLGLAGPDTQYF
NA,TRBJ1-1,NA,TRBV28,TGTGCCAGCACCTACCCCCCGTCGGACACTGAAGCTTTCTTT,CASTYPPSDTEAFF
NA,TRBJ2-2,NA,TRBV24-1,TGTGCCACCGCCAGCGACACCGGGGAGCTGTTTTTT,CATASDTGELFF
NA,TRBJ1-1,NA,TRBV10-3,TGTGCCATCAGTGACTTTGAGGGACAGAACACTGAAGCTTTCTTT,CAISDFEGQNTEAFF
NA,TRBJ1-5,NA,TRBV30,TGTGCCTGGAGTGACAAGGGACTCCACAATCAGCCCCAGCATTTT,CAWSDKGLHNQPQHF
NA,TRBJ1-5,NA,TRBV28,TGTGCCAGCAGTTTACGGAATCAGCCCCAGCATTTT,CASSLRNQPQHF
TRBD1,TRBJ2-6,NA,TRBV5-1,TGCGCCAGCAGCTTTGACAGGGCGGCTGGGGCCAACGTCCTGACTTTC,CASSFDRAAGANVLTF
NA,TRBJ2-3,NA,TRBV7-9,TGTGCCAGCAGCTTAGTAATGGGCCAAGATACGCAGTATTTT,CASSLVMGQDTQYF
NA,TRBJ2-3,NA,TRBV6-5,TGTGCCAGCAGCCTGGGGACTAGCACAGATACGCAGTATTTT,CASSLGTSTDTQYF
TRBD1,TRBJ1-5,NA,TRBV7-2,TGTGCCAGCAGCTTGGGACAGTTAAATCAGCCCCAGCATTTT,CASSLGQLNQPQHF
NA,TRBJ1-1,NA,TRBV30,TGTGCCTGGAGGTCGGGGGTTGGTTCTGAAGCTTTCTTT,CAWRSGVGSEAFF
NA,TRBJ1-5,once,TRBV9,TGTGCCAGCAGCGTATCGTGGGACTCCAATCAGCCCCAGCATTTT,CASSVSWDSNQPQHF
TRBD2,TRBJ2-1,once,TRBV2,TGTGCCAGCAGTTTTAAAAGCGGGAGGCCCAATGAGCAGTTCTTC,CASSFKSGRPNEQFF
TRBD1,TRBJ2-6,few,TRBV11-2,TGTGCCAGCAGCTTAGGGACAGGGGGCTTCTCTGGGGCCAACGTCCTGACTTTC,CASSLGTGGFSGANVLTF
NA,TRBJ2-7,NA,TRBV6-5,TGTGCCAGCAGCCGGCTAGCGGACAGCTCCTACGAGCAGTACTTC,CASSRLADSSYEQYF
NA,TRBJ2-2,NA,TRBV6-2/TRBV6-3,TGTGCCAGCAGTTACCAGGGAGGAGGGGAGCTGTTTTTT,CASSYQGGGELFF
TRBD2,TRBJ2-3,NA,TRBV5-1,TGCGCCAGCAGCAGGCGGGAGGGTTTAGATACGCAGTATTTT,CASSRREGLDTQYF
TRBD1,TRBJ1-1,NA,TRBV24-1,TGTGCCACCAGTGACTGCCGGGACAGGGGGCGGTGGACTGAAGCTTTCTTT,CATSDCRDRGRWTEAFF
NA,TRBJ2-1,NA,TRBV7-9,TGTGCCAGCAGCCGTCAGTACAATGAGCAGTTCTTC,CASSRQYNEQFF
NA,TRBJ1-5,NA,TRBV30,TGTGCCTGGAGTGGGATTTTCGGGACACCGGATAGCAATCAGCCCCAGCATTTT,CAWSGIFGTPDSNQPQHF
NA,TRBJ2-2,NA,TRBV5-1,NA,CASSNSGQGNTGELFF
NA,TRBJ1-1,NA,TRBV6-5,TGTGCCAGCGGCAGGGTGGTGGTAACTGAAGCTTTCTTT,CASGRVVVTEAFF
NA,TRBJ1-1,NA,TRBV9,TGTGCCAGCAGCGTAGATCACGCAGTCGTGAACACTGAAGCTTTCTTT,CASSVDHAVVNTEAFF
TRBD2,TRBJ2-7,NA,TRBV9,TGTGCCAGCAGCGCCGAGGCGGGAGGTCCCTACGAGCAGTACTTC,CASSAEAGGPYEQYF
TRBD2,TRBJ2-2,NA,TRBV5-4,TGTGCCAGCAGCGGGGAAGGGGCGGGAGGACTGAACACCGGGGAGCTGTTTTTT,CASSGEGAGGLNTGELFF